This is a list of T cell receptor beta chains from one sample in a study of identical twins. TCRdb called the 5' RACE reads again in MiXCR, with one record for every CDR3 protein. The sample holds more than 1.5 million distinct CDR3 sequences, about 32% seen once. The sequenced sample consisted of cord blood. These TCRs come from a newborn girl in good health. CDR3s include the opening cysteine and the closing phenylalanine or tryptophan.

CDR3: CASSLRGAGETQYF
J: TRBJ2-5
V: TRBV12-3/TRBV12-4

CDR3: CSANRGLNQPQHF
J: TRBJ1-5
V: TRBV20-1

CDR3: CASSPFLDTQYF
J: TRBJ2-3
V: TRBV18

CDR3: CASSYNGGYYEQYF
J: TRBJ2-7
V: TRBV12-3/TRBV12-4

CDR3: CASSYSSGRANNEQFF
J: TRBJ2-1
V: TRBV6-5

CDR3: CASSLGTLRDHEQYF
J: TRBJ2-7
V: TRBV5-1

CDR3: CATSGTQISPDTQYF
J: TRBJ2-3
V: TRBV10-3

CDR3: CASSRLLGTEAFF
J: TRBJ1-1
V: TRBV6-1

CDR3: CASSVGLADRTDTQYF
J: TRBJ2-3
V: TRBV5-1

CDR3: CASSLRGPRNTEAFF
J: TRBJ1-1
V: TRBV7-2

CDR3: CSVEQGTNEKLFF
J: TRBJ1-4
V: TRBV29-1